This passage covers 14 T cell receptor beta chains from one sample sequenced in a study of read filtering for tumor transcriptome and immune sequencing. From 300 to 450 ng of RNA, a library with molecular barcoded alpha/delta and beta/gamma adaptors was made. TCRdb ran MiXCR on the reads and lists one entry per CDR3 protein. The table records about 47,000 distinct CDR3 sequences, about 12% of them present only once. The sequenced sample consisted of a population of CD138-negative cells sorted from bone marrow. The receptors were sampled from a donor at least 40 years old with multiple myeloma.

This clonotype was counted many times. The chain carries TRBV5-1 and TRBJ2-7, with 8 bases identical to TRBD2. Trimming took 5 bases from V and 0 from J; bases not matched to a gene: 13. Germline lookup yields CDR1 SGHRS and CDR2 YFSETQ. The length of the CDR3 is 17 residues. CDR3 coding DNA: TGCGCCAGCAGACGCGGAGAAGCGGGAGTAAGCTCCTACGAGCAGTACTTC. This translates into CASRRGEAGVSSYEQYF.

This clonotype was seen at least ten times. The rearrangement joins TRBV10-3 to TRBJ1-3, with D hard to call. Trimming removed 0 bases at V and 4 bases at J, with 10 bases between. Germline lookup yields CDR1 ENHRY and CDR2 SYGVKD. The CDR3 runs to 15 residues. The CDR3 loop is CAISESEQPGNTIYF. The CDR3 bases are TGTGCCATCAGTGAGTCAGAGCAACCGGGAAACACCATATATTTT.

This clonotype was picked up many times. The chain uses TRBV29-1 and TRBJ1-1; D is unclear. V lost 2 bases to trimming and J lost 4 bases, with 14 bases between them. The CDR3 consists of 14 residues. The germline gives CDR1 SQVTM, CDR2 ANQGSEA. The DNA for the CDR3 is TGCAGCGTTGAATGGTACGTTGGGAGCACTGAAGCTTTCTTT. Translating it yields CSVEWYVGSTEAFF.

This clonotype was found many times. V is TRBV6-2 or TRBV6-3 and J is TRBJ1-2; D is ambiguous. This CDR3 has 12 amino acids. The germline CDR1 and CDR2 sequences are MNHEY and SVGEGT. Deletions cut 0 bases from V and 4 bases from J, with 3 bases between. The CDR3 DNA reads TGTGCCAGCAGTTACTCCCGCTATGGCTACACCTTC. Translated: CASSYSRYGYTF.

This clonotype was seen repeatedly, ten times or more. The chain joins TRBV19 to TRBJ2-4; 8 bases line up with TRBD1. The CDR3 contains 14 residues. Germline V CDR1 and CDR2: LNHDA, SQIVND (reference sequence). With 6 bases clipped from V and 3 bases from J, the junction kept 4 bases outside the gene matches. The CDR3 DNA reads as TGTGCCAGTAGCCTACAGGGGGTCAAAAACATTCAGTACTTC. It encodes CASSLQGVKNIQYF.

This clonotype was recorded many times. The rearrangement links TRBV24-1 to TRBJ2-3; no clear D gene. The CDR3 consists of 16 residues. The V and J ends lost 4 bases and 1 base respectively, with 14 bases between them. Germline lookup yields CDR1 KGHDR and CDR2 SFDVKD. CDR3 sequence (DNA): TGTGCCACCAGTGACCCATCGTGGGATGGCACAGATACGCAGTATTTT. Translation gives CATSDPSWDGTDTQYF.

This clonotype was recorded at least ten times. The rearrangement joins TRBV20-1 to TRBJ2-5; 8 bases map to TRBD1. The CDR3 extends over 13 amino acids. The V and J ends lost 5 bases and 2 bases, in that order; junction bases with no gene match: 4. Germline CDR1 reads DFQATT; CDR2 reads SNEGSKA (reference sequence). CDR3 amino acids: CSADRGQQETQYF. In DNA form, the CDR3 reads TGCAGTGCTGACAGGGGACAACAAGAGACCCAGTACTTC.

CDR3 bases: TGCGCCAGCAGCTTAATAGGGGGCGCCTTAACAGATACGCAGTATTTT. This translates into CASSLIGGALTDTQYF. V and J are TRBV5-1 and TRBJ2-3; 7 positions agree with TRBD1. Germline V gene sequence: CDR1 SGHRS, CDR2 YFSETQ. The CDR3 covers 16 residues. The V and J ends lost 2 bases and 3 bases, in that order; junction bases with no gene match: 9.

This clonotype was found many times. The chain carries TRBV7-2 and TRBJ1-1; D may be TRBD1 (6 bases). CDR1 is SGHTA, CDR2 FQGNSA, per germline. The CDR3 has 15 amino acids. V was trimmed by 7 bases and J by 0 bases, leaving 15 bases between them. This chain's CDR3 is CASNVQGNMNTEAFF. DNA of the CDR3: TGTGCCAGCAACGTACAGGGTAACATGAACACTGAAGCTTTCTTT.

There are many counts of this clonotype. The chain carries TRBV3-1 and TRBJ2-2; D is ambiguous. Germline values: CDR1 LGHDT, CDR2 YNNKEL (reference sequence). The CDR3 loop spans 13 amino acids. V lost 4 bases and J 5 bases, leaving 8 bases between the germline ends. CDR3 DNA sequence: TGTGCCAGCAGCCGCCTACCGACCGGGGAGCTGTTTTTT. Protein product: CASSRLPTGELFF.

This clonotype has a count of ten or more. This chain uses TRBV30 with TRBJ2-1, with TRBD2 matching over 8 bases. Trimming at V came to 4 bases and at J to 8 bases, leaving 7 bases not matched to a gene. Germline values: CDR1 GTSNPN, CDR2 SVGIG (reference sequence). The CDR3 runs to 13 residues. The CDR3 region has the DNA TGTGCCTGGATACTTCCGGGGGGGCATGAGCAGTTCTTC. As protein: CAWILPGGHEQFF.

This clonotype was observed a handful of times. The chain carries TRBV19 and TRBJ2-7, with D maybe TRBD2 (5 bases). The CDR3 covers 14 residues. The germline CDR1 and CDR2 sequences are LNHDA and SQIVND (reference sequence). The ends were cut back, 0 bases at V and 0 bases at J, with 6 bases in the middle. CDR3 region: CASSIDSVSYEQYF. The CDR3 coding sequence is TGTGCCAGTAGTATAGATAGCGTCTCCTACGAGCAGTACTTC.

This clonotype came up many times. The chain links TRBV29-1 to TRBJ2-2; weak D call: TRBD1 (5 bases). This CDR3 is 13 amino acids long. The V and J ends lost 7 bases and 0 bases respectively, with 9 bases between them. CDR1 SQVTM and CDR2 ANQGSEA come from the germline V gene. CDR3 amino acids: CSADRANTGELFF. The DNA for the CDR3 is TGCAGCGCTGACAGAGCGAACACCGGGGAGCTGTTTTTT.

This clonotype has at least ten counts. The chain employs TRBV27 and TRBJ2-7; a weak D match, TRBD2 (6 bases). This CDR3 is built from 14 residues. Trimming took off 0 bases at V and 6 bases at J, with 12 bases between the two ends. Germline CDR1 is MNHEY and CDR2 is SMNVEV (reference sequence). The CDR3 protein is CASSLSTTRGEQYF. The DNA of the CDR3 is TGTGCCAGCAGTTTATCGACGACTAGAGGCGAGCAGTACTTC.